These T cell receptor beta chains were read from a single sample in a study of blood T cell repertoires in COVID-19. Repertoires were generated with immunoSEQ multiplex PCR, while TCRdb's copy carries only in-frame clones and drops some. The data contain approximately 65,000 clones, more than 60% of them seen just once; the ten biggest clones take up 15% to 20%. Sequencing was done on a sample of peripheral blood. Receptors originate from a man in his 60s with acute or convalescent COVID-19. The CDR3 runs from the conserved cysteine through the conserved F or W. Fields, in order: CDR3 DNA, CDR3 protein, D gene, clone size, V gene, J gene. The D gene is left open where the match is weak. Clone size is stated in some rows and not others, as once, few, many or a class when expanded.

TGTGCCAGCAGTTACAGCATGAACACTGAAGCTTTCTTT,CASSYSMNTEAFF,-,few,TRBV6-6,TRBJ1-1
TGTGCCAGCAGCTTAGGGCGGGGGGCCTACAATGAGCAGTTCTTC,CASSLGRGAYNEQFF,TRBD2,few,TRBV13,TRBJ2-1
TGTGCCAGCAGTGTCAGGCAGGGGAGTAGGAGCTACACCTTC,CASSVRQGSRSYTF,-,-,TRBV6-4,TRBJ1-2
TGCGCCAGCAGCCAAGATAGTCAGGGCCGCGAGCAGTACTTC,CASSQDSQGREQYF,-,once,TRBV4-3,TRBJ2-7
TGTGCCAGCAGCACGGGACTAGCGGGAGTTAGGTACTTC,CASSTGLAGVRYF,TRBD2,-,TRBV3-1/TRBV3-2,TRBJ2-7
TGCGCCAGCAGTGGGGGGACTAGCTGGGATACGCAGTATTTT,CASSGGTSWDTQYF,TRBD2,-,TRBV10-1,TRBJ2-3
TGTGCCAGTAGTGTCATGAGGGGGGGCGGTCAGCCCCAGCATTTT,CASSVMRGGGQPQHF,-,-,TRBV19,TRBJ1-5
TGTGCCAGCAGCCAAGATGGACTAGCGGGAGGATTGACGAACTACGAGCAGTACTTC,CASSQDGLAGGLTNYEQYF,TRBD2,-,TRBV4-2,TRBJ2-7
TGTGCCAGCAGGGCAGAATACGAGCAGTACTTC,CASRAEYEQYF,-,-,TRBV2,TRBJ2-7
TGTGCCAGCAGCTTAACCAGGGATCAGCCCCAGCATTTT,CASSLTRDQPQHF,-,-,TRBV7-3,TRBJ1-5
TGCGCCAGCAGCTTGTCCCGGGGGAGTCCCTATAATTCACCCCTCCACTTT,CASSLSRGSPYNSPLHF,-,-,TRBV5-1,TRBJ1-6
TGTGCCAGCAGCTTTACAGTCGAATTCTCTGGAAACACCATATATTTT,CASSFTVEFSGNTIYF,-,-,TRBV13,TRBJ1-3
TGTGCCAGCAGTTCCCATATCGACAGGGGACAGCCCCAGCATTTT,CASSSHIDRGQPQHF,TRBD1,-,TRBV28,TRBJ1-5
TGTGCCAGCAGCCAAAGACGGGACAGGGGAGAAAAACTGTTTTTT,CASSQRRDRGEKLFF,TRBD1,few,TRBV3-1/TRBV3-2,TRBJ1-4
TGTGCCACCAGCAGAGATTTCGGGGCTGGAAACACCATATATTTT,CATSRDFGAGNTIYF,-,-,TRBV15,TRBJ1-3
TGTGCCAGCAGCGGTGGAGTGGGTCAAGCTTTCTTT,CASSGGVGQAFF,-,-,TRBV5-6,TRBJ1-1
TGTGCCAGCAGATCGAGGGGGAGGGATGAGCAGTTCTTC,CASRSRGRDEQFF,-,-,TRBV7-9,TRBJ2-1
TGTGCCAGCAGAGGACTAGGCGAGCAGTACTTC,CASRGLGEQYF,TRBD2,-,TRBV25-1,TRBJ2-7
TGTGCCAGCAGTTCCCCGGCAGCGCTTGATGAAAAACTGTTTTTT,CASSSPAALDEKLFF,-,-,TRBV28,TRBJ1-4
TGTGCCAGCAGCTTAGTGACAGGAGCACAACCCTACGAGCAGTACTTC,CASSLVTGAQPYEQYF,-,-,TRBV7-9,TRBJ2-7
TGTGCCAGCAGTGAAGCCACAGGGAGATCACCCCTCCACTTT,CASSEATGRSPLHF,-,-,TRBV6-1,TRBJ1-6
TGTGCCAGTAGTACCGGGACAAAGAACACTGAAGCTTTCTTT,CASSTGTKNTEAFF,-,-,TRBV19,TRBJ1-1
TGTGCCAGCAGCTTAGGAGGAGGCTCGGGGACCCAGTACTTC,CASSLGGGSGTQYF,-,few,TRBV7-2,TRBJ2-5
TGTGCCAGCAGCCGATTTACCGGGGTGAACACTGAAGCTTTCTTT,CASSRFTGVNTEAFF,-,-,TRBV3-1/TRBV3-2,TRBJ1-1
TGTGCCAGCAGCTTGGCCGGGACAGGGCTCATTCAGTACTTC,CASSLAGTGLIQYF,TRBD1,-,TRBV5-8,TRBJ2-4
TGTGCCAGCAGCTTATTAGGACAGGGGAAGACTAATGAAAAACTGTTTTTT,CASSLLGQGKTNEKLFF,TRBD1,-,TRBV5-6,TRBJ1-4
TGCAGCGGAGGGACTAGCGGACCCACCGGGGAGCTGTTTTTT,CSGGTSGPTGELFF,TRBD2,-,TRBV29-1,TRBJ2-2
TGTGCCAGCAGCCCCAACCCGGGAGATACGCAGTATTTT,CASSPNPGDTQYF,-,once,TRBV3-1/TRBV3-2,TRBJ2-3
TGTGCCAGCAGTCCCTCGACAGGGCGGAATTCACCCCTCCACTTT,CASSPSTGRNSPLHF,TRBD1,-,TRBV6-5,TRBJ1-6
TGTGCCAGCAGTCCCGGGACTAGCGCAATGGGGGGGGAGCTGTTTTTT,CASSPGTSAMGGELFF,TRBD2,-,TRBV25-1,TRBJ2-2
TGTGCCAGCAGCTTAGCGAGCTTCCCGAGGGCCTACGAGCAGTACTTC,CASSLASFPRAYEQYF,-,-,TRBV7-2,TRBJ2-7
TGTGCCAGCAGTGGGACTGCTCTTGGCGAGCAGTACTTC,CASSGTALGEQYF,-,-,TRBV12-3/TRBV12-4,TRBJ2-7
TGTGCCAGCAGCCTACTGACTAGCGGGAGCTACAATGAGCAGTTCTTC,CASSLLTSGSYNEQFF,TRBD2,-,TRBV28,TRBJ2-1
TGTGCCAGCAGTCCCCTAACCTCCTACAATGAGCAGTTCTTC,CASSPLTSYNEQFF,-,-,TRBV6-5,TRBJ2-1
TGTGCCAGCAGCCAAGTTCCGGGCGAGCAGTACTTC,CASSQVPGEQYF,-,-,TRBV14,TRBJ2-7
TGTGCCAGCAGCCCCATACAGGGTTGGGACAATGAGCAGTTCTTC,CASSPIQGWDNEQFF,-,-,TRBV11-2,TRBJ2-1
TGTGCCAGCAGCGACAGGATAGATTCACCCCTCCACTTT,CASSDRIDSPLHF,-,-,TRBV6-5,TRBJ1-6
TGTGCCAGCAGTTTAGGGACAAAAAGCGAGCAGTACTTC,CASSLGTKSEQYF,-,-,TRBV12-3/TRBV12-4,TRBJ2-7
TGTGCCAGCAGTCCTATCACACAGGGGGCGCCTGGCTATGGCTACACCTTC,CASSPITQGAPGYGYTF,TRBD1,-,TRBV2,TRBJ1-2
TGTGCCAGCAGCCTCTTAGCGGGAACCTACGAGCAGTACTTC,CASSLLAGTYEQYF,TRBD2,-,TRBV7-3,TRBJ2-7
TGTGCCAGCAGTTACTCGTCCCCTCCGAGGAACGAGCAGTACTTC,CASSYSSPPRNEQYF,-,-,TRBV6-5,TRBJ2-7
TGTGCCAGCTCACCACGGCATGGTGAGCAGTTCTTC,CASSPRHGEQFF,-,-,TRBV18,TRBJ2-1
TGTGCCAGCAGTTATGTCACGGGAGGGGAAGAGACCCAGTACTTC,CASSYVTGGEETQYF,TRBD2,once,TRBV6-2/TRBV6-3,TRBJ2-5
TGTGCCAGCAGCGTGGAGGGGCCTGGGGCCAACGTCCTGACTTTC,CASSVEGPGANVLTF,-,-,TRBV7-2,TRBJ2-6
TGTGCCAGCAGACCCAGACAGGGCCGGCAAGATACGCAGTATTTT,CASRPRQGRQDTQYF,TRBD1,-,TRBV6-6,TRBJ2-3
TGTGCCAGCAGCTTGGGGGTAGCGGGAGGGAAATACAATGAGCAGTTCTTC,CASSLGVAGGKYNEQFF,TRBD2,-,TRBV5-6,TRBJ2-1
TGTGCCAGTAGTATAGTATTAGCGGGAGTGGAGTTCTTC,CASSIVLAGVEFF,TRBD2,-,TRBV19,TRBJ2-1
TGTGCCAGCAGCTGGGGGACAGCGAACACTGAAGCTTTCTTT,CASSWGTANTEAFF,TRBD1,-,TRBV7-9,TRBJ1-1
TGTGCCAGCAGCCAAACCCCAGGGGGCCTGGAGCCCCAGCATTTT,CASSQTPGGLEPQHF,TRBD1,-,TRBV9,TRBJ1-5